A single sample is the source of the 23 T cell receptor beta chains below, sequenced in a study of blood T cells in healthy people across ages. Using a J-beta primer mix together with a sample-barcoded 5' primer, a second PCR was run for roughly 7 to 12 cycles. MiXCR was run by TCRdb on the 5' RACE reads, yielding one entry per CDR3 protein. The data contain about 570,000 distinct CDR3 sequences, about 26% of them singletons. This sample was also put to use in a study of T cells of mothers and their children.

Sequencing input: blood. These receptors originate from a boy between 2 and 10 years old in good health.

V gene TRBV2 combines with J gene TRBJ1-6; tentative D call: TRBD1 (5 bases). This CDR3 spans 14 amino acids. Per germline, CDR1 SNHLY and CDR2 FYNNEI. The V gene lost 4 bases and the J gene lost 7 bases, with 11 bases spanning the gap. The DNA for the CDR3 is TGTGCCAGCAGTGTACAGGTCGGAAATTCACCCCTCCACTTT. Encoded protein: CASSVQVGNSPLHF.

This clonotype appeared once. V and J are TRBV7-3 and TRBJ2-3; no definite D call. Trimming shortened V by 0 bases and J by 2 bases, and 9 bases separated the two germline ends. In germline, CDR1 is SGHTA, CDR2 FQGTGA. The CDR3 spans 15 residues. CDR3: CASSLTAANTDTQYF. The CDR3 nucleotides are TGTGCCAGCAGCTTAACGGCAGCTAACACAGATACGCAGTATTTT. The complete variable domain, with remaining parts taken from reference TRBV7-3 and TRBJ2-3, reads GAGVSQTPSNKVTEKGKYVELRCDPISGHTALYWYRQSLGQGPEFLIYFQGTGAADDSGLPNDRFFAVRPEGSVSTLKIQRTERGDSAVYLCASSLTAANTDTQYFGPGTRLTVL.

The V call is TRBV6-5, the J call TRBJ2-3; D gene ambiguous. Trimming removed 3 bases at V and 6 bases at J, with 7 bases between. The CDR3 runs to 12 residues. Germline values: CDR1 MNHEY, CDR2 SVGAGI. CDR3 nucleotides: TGTGCCAGCAGTTATATAGGGGATACGCAGTATTTT. Translating it yields CASSYIGDTQYF.

The J gene is TRBJ2-5, the V gene TRBV3-1, with D perhaps matching TRBD1 (5 bases). Per germline, CDR1 LGHDT and CDR2 YNNKEL (reference sequence). This CDR3 contains 16 residues. V was cut by 2 bases and J by 1 base, with 14 bases left in between. DNA of the CDR3: TGTGCCAGCAGCCAAAGGTCTTCAGGGCCCCAAGAGACCCAGTACTTC. This sequence encodes CASSQRSSGPQETQYF.

J is TRBJ2-1 and V is TRBV21-1; the listed D gene, TRBD1, was not tested against the DNA. TRBV21-1 is given as a pseudogene. This CDR3 has 14 residues. The DNA for the CDR3 is TGTGCCAGCAGCAAGGCGGAAGGGGTCGATGAGCAGTTCTTC. Protein product: CASSKAEGVDEQFF.

This clonotype has only a few counts. The chain employs TRBV20-1 and TRBJ2-3; D gene uncertain. V lost 3 bases and J 6 bases, leaving 7 bases between the germline ends. This CDR3 comprises 11 residues. In germline, CDR1 is DFQATT, CDR2 SNEGSKA (reference sequence). The CDR3 DNA sequence: TGCAGTGCTAGTTATAGGGATACGCAGTATTTT. Translating it yields CSASYRDTQYF.

This clonotype came up a few times. CDR3 sequence reads: CASSLDHYIQYF. CDR3 nucleotide sequence: TGTGCCAGCAGCTTGGATCATTACATTCAGTACTTC. This chain uses TRBV5-5 with TRBJ2-4; no reliable D call. The V gene lost 0 bases and the J gene lost 8 bases, with 6 bases spanning the gap. Germline V gene lookup returns CDR1 SGHKS and CDR2 YYEKEE (reference sequence). The CDR3 extends over 12 amino acids.

CDR3 in amino acids: CASSWVSSGANVLTF. CDR3 in DNA: TGTGCCAGCAGTTGGGTGAGCTCTGGGGCCAACGTCCTGACTTTC. The rearrangement uses TRBV6-2 or TRBV6-3 and TRBJ2-6, with D hard to call. V lost 4 bases and J lost 0, with 7 bases in between. This CDR3 has 15 amino acids. Germline lookup yields CDR1 MNHEY and CDR2 SVGEGT.

The genes are TRBV6-1 and TRBJ1-1; a weak D match, TRBD1 (5 bases). The germline CDR1 and CDR2 sequences are MNHNS and SASEGT. CDR3 size: 15 residues. V gave up 0 bases and J gave up 1 base, with 9 bases separating them. The CDR3 loop reads CASSEARGQNTEAFF. CDR3 in DNA: TGTGCCAGCAGTGAAGCAAGGGGCCAGAACACTGAAGCTTTCTTT.

Only a few counts were recorded for this clonotype. The rearrangement joins TRBV20-1 to TRBJ1-5; a weak D match, TRBD1 (6 bases). This CDR3 region has 13 residues. V was cut by 2 bases and J by 7 bases, with 12 bases left in between. Germline CDR1 is DFQATT and CDR2 is SNEGSKA (reference sequence). In DNA form, the CDR3 reads TGCAGTGCTAGATTGGCGGGGGGCCAGCCCCAGCATTTT. Its protein is CSARLAGGQPQHF.

This chain joins TRBV12-3 or TRBV12-4 and TRBJ2-1; 12 bases match TRBD2. V lost 1 base, J lost 9 bases, and 1 base stayed unmatched. CDR3 length: 14 amino acids. CDR3 in DNA: TGTGCCAGCAGTTTAGAACTAGCGGGGGGTGAGCAGTTCTTC. Its translation: CASSLELAGGEQFF.

In its sample, this clonotype was seen many times. The V gene is TRBV29-1, the J gene TRBJ2-1; TRBD2 matches at 8 bases. V dropped 4 bases and J dropped 10; count of bases not matched to a gene: 6. Germline CDR1 SQVTM, CDR2 ANQGSEA. CDR3 length equals 12 residues. CDR3 nucleotides: TGCAGCGTTGGGGGTAGCGGGGTAGAGCAGTTCTTC. Amino acid sequence: CSVGGSGVEQFF.

About this clonotype: One end of the junction fails to match germline, which may point to a read error. V usage is TRBV20-1 and J usage is TRBJ2-5; possibly TRBD1 or TRBD2 for D (5 bases each). CDR3 length: 16 amino acids. Germline V gene data show CDR1 as DFQATT and CDR2 as SNEGSKA (reference sequence). In nucleotides, the CDR3 is TGCAGTGCTCTAAGTGGGACGGGACCGTACCAAGAGGCCCAGTACTTC. The encoded protein is CSALSGTGPYQEAQYF.

This clonotype has only a few counts. The chain is built from TRBV9 and TRBJ1-1; maybe TRBD1 (5 bases). This CDR3 region has 16 residues. Trimming shortened V by 3 bases and J by 2 bases, and 17 bases separated the two germline ends. Germline-derived CDR1 and CDR2 are SGDLS and YYNGEE. CDR3 protein: CASSAHPIRVNTEAFF. The CDR3 nucleotides are TGTGCCAGCAGCGCCCATCCAATCAGGGTAAACACTGAAGCTTTCTTT.

This chain connects TRBV11-2 to TRBJ2-1; D unclear. CDR3 length equals 11 residues. Germline CDR1 reads SGHAT; CDR2 reads FQNNGV. V was trimmed by 8 bases and J by 10 bases, leaving 12 bases between them. Written as DNA, the CDR3 is TGTGCCAGCCGCCGGGCAAGCGAGCAGTTCTTC. Translated, it gives CASRRASEQFF.

A word on this clonotype: The junction differs from germline at one of its ends, possibly a read error. V is TRBV4-3 and J is TRBJ2-2; possible D gene TRBD2, 6 bases. Germline V CDR1 and CDR2: LGHNA, YSLEER. The CDR3 consists of 16 residues. CDR3 in amino acids: CASSQPAGSNTGELFF. Written as DNA, the CDR3 is TGCGCCAGCAGCCAACCGGCGGGATCGAACACCGGGGAGCTGTTCTTT.

This clonotype was seen a handful of times. V gene TRBV5-5 combines with J gene TRBJ2-5; a possible D gene is TRBD1 (5 bases). Trimming took off 0 bases at V and 3 bases at J, with 9 bases between the two ends. CDR3 length equals 14 residues. Germline V gene lookup returns CDR1 SGHKS and CDR2 YYEKEE (reference sequence). The DNA of the CDR3 is TGTGCCAGCAGCTTGGGACAGTTGGAAGAGACCCAGTACTTC. Its protein is CASSLGQLEETQYF.

This clonotype was seen a handful of times. The chain employs TRBV6-2 or TRBV6-3 and TRBJ1-2; tentative D call: TRBD1 (6 bases). Germline CDR1 MNHEY, CDR2 SVGEGT. There are 13 residues in the CDR3. Trimming cost V 7 bases and J 2 bases, with 11 bases left between them. The CDR3 DNA reads TGTGCCAGCAACAGGGCCAAGAACTATGGCTACACCTTC. Translated, it gives CASNRAKNYGYTF.

This clonotype has a handful of counts. This chain uses TRBV6-5 with TRBJ2-7; possibly TRBD2 for D (6 bases). The end of the DNA fits TRBJ2-5 better, so the J call may be wrong. Germline V lookup: CDR1 MNHEY, CDR2 SVGAGI. CDR3 length: 15 amino acids. The CDR3 nucleotides are TGTGCCAGCAGTTACTCTGGACTACTCCAAGAGACCCAGTACTTC. This codes for CASSYSGLLQETQYF.

The rearrangement links TRBV15 to TRBJ2-1, with D tentatively TRBD1 or TRBD2 (6 bases each). This CDR3 has 18 residues. From germline, CDR1 is LNHNV and CDR2 YYDKDF (reference sequence). V lost 0 bases and J lost 3, with 18 bases in between. CDR3 sequence (DNA): TGTGCCACCAGCAGAGATTTTTGGGGGGCAAGCGACTACAATGAGCAGTTCTTC. Translation gives CATSRDFWGASDYNEQFF.

This clonotype was counted between two and nine times. CDR3 region: CASSVGTGGFGTEAFF. CDR3 DNA: TGTGCCAGCAGCGTCGGGACAGGGGGTTTTGGAACTGAAGCTTTCTTT. J is TRBJ1-1 and V is TRBV9; the match to TRBD1 covers 11 bases. Germline CDR1 is SGDLS and CDR2 is YYNGEE. The CDR3 is 16 residues long. V was clipped by 2 bases and J by 5 bases; unmatched bases: 8. The full variable domain, in which reference TRBV9 and TRBJ1-1 provide the parts outside the CDR3, is DSGVTQTPKHLITATGQRVTLRCSPRSGDLSVYWYQQSLDQGLQFLIQYYNGEERAKGNILERFSAQQFPDLHSELNLSSLELGDSALYFCASSVGTGGFGTEAFFGQGTRLTVV.

This clonotype was counted once. The chain's CDR3 is CASSLGVTGSGTYEQYF. DNA for the CDR3: TGTGCCAGCAGCTTAGGGGTGACAGGGTCGGGCACCTACGAGCAGTACTTC. The V and J genes are TRBV13 and TRBJ2-5; the match to TRBD1 covers 7 bases. The J call may be wrong; the DNA end is better matched by TRBJ2-7. Germline V CDR1 and CDR2: PRHDT, FYEKMQ (reference sequence). This CDR3 has 17 residues.

This clonotype came up a few times. The genes are TRBV28 and TRBJ1-2; maybe TRBD1 (5 bases). V dropped 3 bases and J dropped 2 bases, with 13 bases sitting between them. The CDR3 totals 15 residues. Germline V gene sequence: CDR1 MDHEN, CDR2 SYDVKM. The CDR3 bases are TGTGCCAGCAGTTTCCCCTCGGGGGGGAACTATGGCTACACCTTC. This encodes CASSFPSGGNYGYTF.